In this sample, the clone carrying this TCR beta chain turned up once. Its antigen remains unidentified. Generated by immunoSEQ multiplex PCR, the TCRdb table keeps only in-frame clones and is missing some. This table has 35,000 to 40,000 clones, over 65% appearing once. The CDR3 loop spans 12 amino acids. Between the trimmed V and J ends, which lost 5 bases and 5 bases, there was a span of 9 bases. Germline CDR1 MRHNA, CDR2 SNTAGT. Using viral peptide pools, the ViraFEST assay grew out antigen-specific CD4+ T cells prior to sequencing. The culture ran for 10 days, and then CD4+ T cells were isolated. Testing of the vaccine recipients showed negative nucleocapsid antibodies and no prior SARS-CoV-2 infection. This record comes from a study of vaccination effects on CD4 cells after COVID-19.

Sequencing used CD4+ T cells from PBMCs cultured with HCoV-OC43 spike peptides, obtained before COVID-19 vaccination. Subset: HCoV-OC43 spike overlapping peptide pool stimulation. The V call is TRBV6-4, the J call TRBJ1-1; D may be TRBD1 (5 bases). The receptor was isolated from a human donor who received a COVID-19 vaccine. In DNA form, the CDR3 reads TGTGCCAGCAGTTCGGGGCAAACTGAAGCTTTCTTT. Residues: CASSSGQTEAFF.